Included here is one T cell receptor beta chain sequence, with context. This entry is derived from a study of identical twins. Each CDR3 protein is one row after TCRdb ran MiXCR on the 5' RACE reads. The sample shows roughly 350,000 distinct CDR3 sequences, around 9% of them seen only once. Per germline, CDR1 SGDLS and CDR2 YYNGEE. The CDR3 is 14 amino acids. V lost 0 bases to trimming and J lost 15 bases; unmatched junction nucleotides: 9. The rearrangement joins TRBV9 to TRBJ1-6, with 7 bases identical to TRBD1. Material for sequencing was naive T cells sorted from blood. The source is a woman aged 50 to 60 in good health. In DNA, the CDR3 is TGTGCCAGCAGCGTAGGGACAGGTATCAATTACCTCCACTTT. Residues: CASSVGTGINYLHF.